The 11 T cell receptor beta chains listed next were all sequenced from one sample in a study of blood T cell repertoires in COVID-19. The method was immunoSEQ multiplex PCR; TCRdb's version includes in-frame clones alone and lacks a portion of them. The repertoire holds a few hundred thousand clones, with more than 75% as singletons. The sequenced sample consisted of PBMCs or T cells enriched from blood (not recorded which). These receptor sequences come from a woman in her 50s who had been exposed to COVID-19.

The chain carries TRBV12-3 or TRBV12-4 and TRBJ2-7; perhaps TRBD1 as D (5 bases). V dropped 3 bases and J dropped 4 bases, with 7 bases sitting between them. This CDR3 region has 12 residues. In DNA, the CDR3 is TGTGCCAGCAGTTTGGGGCGGTACGAGCAGTACTTC. Protein: CASSLGRYEQYF.

V and J are TRBV19 and TRBJ1-6; D uncertain. Germline assignment: CDR1 LNHDA and CDR2 SQIVND (reference sequence). The length of the CDR3 is 14 residues. The germline V and J ends were trimmed by 5 bases and 7 bases, with 12 bases remaining between them. Here the CDR3 reads CASSFPLSNSPLHF. CDR3 coding DNA: TGTGCCAGTAGTTTCCCCTTAAGCAATTCACCCCTCCACTTT. Full variable domain (missing parts from reference TRBV19 and TRBJ1-6): DGGITQSPKYLFRKEGQNVTLSCEQNLNHDAMYWYRQDPGQGLRLIYYSQIVNDFQKGDIAEGYSVSREKKESFPLTVTSAQKNPTAFYLCASSFPLSNSPLHFGNGTRLTVT.

In this sample, this clone turned up once. The chain joins TRBV28 to TRBJ2-6; D uncertain. The germline V gene has CDR1 MDHEN and CDR2 SYDVKM. V was trimmed by 5 bases and J by 0 bases, leaving 11 bases between them. This CDR3 contains 16 residues. The DNA of the CDR3 is TGTGCCAGCAGTCCCCCCGGCGGCTCTGGGGCCAACGTCCTGACTTTC. Protein product: CASSPPGGSGANVLTF. The full variable domain, its missing parts supplied by reference TRBV28 and TRBJ2-6, is DVKVTQSSRYLVKRTGEKVFLECVQDMDHENMFWYRQDPGLGLRLIYFSYDVKMKEKGDIPEGYSVSREKKERFSLILESASTNQTSMYLCASSPPGGSGANVLTFGAGSRLTVL.

This clone has just a few counts. The chain uses TRBV5-1 and TRBJ2-1; 9 bases line up with TRBD2. The CDR3 runs 16 residues. CDR1 and CDR2 from the germline V gene are SGHRS and YFSETQ. Trimming cost V 4 bases and J 7 bases; bases outside gene matches: 12. The CDR3 loop is CASSPALAGPGNEQFF. DNA of the CDR3: TGCGCCAGCAGCCCGGCACTAGCGGGCCCTGGGAATGAGCAGTTCTTC.

The chain couples TRBV12-5 to TRBJ2-1; D is perhaps TRBD1 (6 bases). Per germline, CDR1 LGHNT and CDR2 FRNRAP. The CDR3 covers 14 residues. Trimming pared 1 base from V and 9 bases from J, leaving 13 bases between. The CDR3 sequence is CASGLAGVGGEQFF. The CDR3 nucleotides are TGTGCTAGTGGTTTGGCCGGGGTAGGGGGTGAGCAGTTCTTC.

The chain uses TRBV7-8 and TRBJ2-7; 10 bases are a match to TRBD1. The CDR3 covers 15 residues. Germline V lookup: CDR1 SGHVS, CDR2 FQNEAQ. The junction had 5 bases not matched to a gene; V was cut back by 5 bases and J by 1 base. CDR3 DNA: TGTGCCAGCAGCCGACAGGGGGCGATATCCTACGAGCAGTACTTC. Amino acids: CASSRQGAISYEQYF. The full variable domain, completed using reference TRBV7-8 and TRBJ2-7, is GAGVSQSPRYKVAKRGQDVALRCDPISGHVSLFWYQQALGQGPEFLTYFQNEAQLDKSGLPSDRFFAERPEGSVSTLKIQRTQQEDSAVYLCASSRQGAISYEQYFGPGTRLTVT.

This sequence joins TRBV29-1 and TRBJ2-3; weak D call: TRBD2 (6 bases). Germline V gives CDR1 SQVTM, CDR2 ANQGSEA. The length of the CDR3 is 12 residues. CDR3: CSAGRSTDTQYF. DNA for the CDR3: TGCTCCGCGGGGAGGAGCACAGATACGCAGTATTTT.

This chain uses TRBV5-1 with TRBJ2-2; unclear D gene. Germline V lookup: CDR1 SGHRS, CDR2 YFSETQ. The CDR3 spans 14 residues. V was trimmed by 0 bases and J by 3 bases, leaving 6 bases between them. As DNA, the CDR3 is TGCGCCAGCAGCTTGGTGTCGGACACCGGGGAGCTGTTTTTT. The encoded protein is CASSLVSDTGELFF.

The chain has TRBV2 and TRBJ2-7; possible D gene TRBD1, 6 bases. The CDR3 is 15 residues long. V lost 0 bases and J lost 5, with 14 bases in between. Germline V lookup: CDR1 SNHLY, CDR2 FYNNEI. The CDR3: CASSEAPGGADEQYF. CDR3 DNA sequence: TGTGCCAGCAGTGAAGCGCCTGGGGGCGCGGACGAGCAGTACTTC.

There are a few counts of this clone. The junction departs from germline at one end; a sequencing error may be responsible. The chain joins TRBV28 to TRBJ2-5, with 8 bases lining up with TRBD2. The CDR3 consists of 15 residues. Germline V gene data show CDR1 as MDHEN and CDR2 as SYDVKM. CDR3 residues: CASTLAGRNQETQYF. As DNA, the CDR3 is TGTGCCAGCACTTTAGCGGGGAGGAATCAAGAGACCCAGTACTTC.

This chain joins TRBV5-1 and TRBJ1-2; D remains unclear. CDR3 size: 15 residues. In germline, CDR1 is SGHRS, CDR2 YFSETQ. V lost 3 bases and J 6 bases, leaving 18 bases between the germline ends. The DNA of the CDR3 is TGCGCCAGCAGCTCGGGGAGGGAGGGCCGTGATGGCTACACCTTC. Amino acid sequence: CASSSGREGRDGYTF.